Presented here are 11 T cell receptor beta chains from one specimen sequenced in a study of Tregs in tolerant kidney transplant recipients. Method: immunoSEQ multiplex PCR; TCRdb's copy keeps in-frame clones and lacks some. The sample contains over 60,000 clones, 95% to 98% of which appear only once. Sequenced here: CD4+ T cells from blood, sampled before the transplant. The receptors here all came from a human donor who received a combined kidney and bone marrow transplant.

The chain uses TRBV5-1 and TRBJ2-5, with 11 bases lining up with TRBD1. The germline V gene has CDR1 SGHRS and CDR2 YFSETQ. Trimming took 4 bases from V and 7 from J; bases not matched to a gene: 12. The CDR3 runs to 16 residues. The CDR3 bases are TGCGCCAGCAGCAGCCGGGACCGGACAGGGGGCCCGACCCAGTACTTC. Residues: CASSSRDRTGGPTQYF.

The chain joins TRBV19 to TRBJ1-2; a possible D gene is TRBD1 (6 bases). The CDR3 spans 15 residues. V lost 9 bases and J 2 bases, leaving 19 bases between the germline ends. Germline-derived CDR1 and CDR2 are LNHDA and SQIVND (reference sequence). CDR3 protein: CASFRSETGNYGYTF. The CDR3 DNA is TGTGCCAGCTTCCGCTCGGAAACAGGGAACTATGGCTACACCTTC.

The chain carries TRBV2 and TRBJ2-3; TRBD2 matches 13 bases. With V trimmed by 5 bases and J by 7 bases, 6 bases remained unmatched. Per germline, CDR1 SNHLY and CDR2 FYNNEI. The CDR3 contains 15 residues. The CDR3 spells CASSPRTSGSYTQYF. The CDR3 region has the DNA TGTGCCAGCAGTCCCCGGACTAGCGGGAGCTATACGCAGTATTTT.

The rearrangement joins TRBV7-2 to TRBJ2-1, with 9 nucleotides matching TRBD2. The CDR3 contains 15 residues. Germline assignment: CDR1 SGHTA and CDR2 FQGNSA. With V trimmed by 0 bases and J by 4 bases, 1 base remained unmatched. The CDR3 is CASSLAGLAYNEQFF. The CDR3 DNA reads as TGTGCCAGCAGCTTAGCGGGACTAGCTTACAATGAGCAGTTCTTC.

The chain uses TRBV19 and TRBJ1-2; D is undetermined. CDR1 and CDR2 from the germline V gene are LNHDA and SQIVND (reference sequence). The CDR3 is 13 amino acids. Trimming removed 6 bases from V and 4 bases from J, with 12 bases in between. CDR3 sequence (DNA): TGTGCCAGTAGCCCGGGAGGGATCTATGGCTACACCTTC. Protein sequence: CASSPGGIYGYTF.

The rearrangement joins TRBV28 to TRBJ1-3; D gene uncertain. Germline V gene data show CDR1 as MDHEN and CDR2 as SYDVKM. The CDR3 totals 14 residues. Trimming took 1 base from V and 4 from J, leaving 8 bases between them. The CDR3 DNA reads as TGTGCCAGCAGTTTATACCCAGGAGGAAACACCATATATTTT. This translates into CASSLYPGGNTIYF.

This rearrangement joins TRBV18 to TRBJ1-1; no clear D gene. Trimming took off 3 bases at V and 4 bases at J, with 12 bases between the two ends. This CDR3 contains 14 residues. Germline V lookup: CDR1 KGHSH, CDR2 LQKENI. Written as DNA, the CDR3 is TGTGCCAGCTCACCGGGCACAGTAGGCACTGAAGCTTTCTTT. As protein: CASSPGTVGTEAFF.

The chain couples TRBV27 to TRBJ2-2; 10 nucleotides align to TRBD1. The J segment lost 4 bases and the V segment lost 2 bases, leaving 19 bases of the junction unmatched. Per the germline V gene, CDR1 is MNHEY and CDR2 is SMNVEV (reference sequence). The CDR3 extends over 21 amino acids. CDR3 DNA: TGTGCCAGCAGTTTAAGCAGTATTCCCTGGAGGGACAGGGGATTCACCGGGGAGCTGTTTTTT. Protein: CASSLSSIPWRDRGFTGELFF.

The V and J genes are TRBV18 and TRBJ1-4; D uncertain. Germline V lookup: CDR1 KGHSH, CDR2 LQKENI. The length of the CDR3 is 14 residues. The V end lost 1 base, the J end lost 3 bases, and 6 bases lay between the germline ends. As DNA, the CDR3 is TGTGCCAGCTCACCACTCGGTGCTAATGAAAAACTGTTTTTT. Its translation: CASSPLGANEKLFF.

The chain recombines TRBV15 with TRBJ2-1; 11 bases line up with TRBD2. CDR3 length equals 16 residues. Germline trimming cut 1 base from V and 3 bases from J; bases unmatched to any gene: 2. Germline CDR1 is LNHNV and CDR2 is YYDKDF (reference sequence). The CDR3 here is CATSRALAGGYNEQFF. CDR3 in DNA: TGTGCCACCAGCAGAGCGCTAGCGGGAGGCTACAATGAGCAGTTCTTC.

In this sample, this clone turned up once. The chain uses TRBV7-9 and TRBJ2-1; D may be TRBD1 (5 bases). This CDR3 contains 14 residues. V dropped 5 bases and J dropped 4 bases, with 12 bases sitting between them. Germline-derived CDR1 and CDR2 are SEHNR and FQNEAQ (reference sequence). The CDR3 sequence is CASSPRTNYNEQFF. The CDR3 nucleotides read TGTGCCAGCAGCCCAAGGACAAATTACAATGAGCAGTTCTTC.